This T cell receptor (beta chain) was recovered during a study of blood T cell repertoires in COVID-19. At the level of the study: From the United States, Italy and Spain came samples of acute and convalescent COVID-19.

Data came from immunoSEQ multiplex PCR; TCRdb stores just in-frame clones and leaves some out. The profile shows fewer than 500,000 clones, approximately 86% of them singletons. CDR3 length equals 16 residues. Germline-derived CDR1 and CDR2 are SEHNR and FQNEAQ (reference sequence). The V end lost 4 bases, the J end lost 6 bases, and 19 bases lay between the germline ends. The sample was PBMCs or T cells enriched from blood (not recorded which). This sequence joins TRBV7-9 and TRBJ2-1; D may be TRBD1 (6 bases). The clonotype was recovered from a young woman who had recovered from COVID-19. This CDR3 is CASSSLSGLQGNEQFF. The CDR3, as DNA: TGTGCCAGCAGCTCTTTATCGGGCCTACAGGGCAATGAGCAGTTCTTC.